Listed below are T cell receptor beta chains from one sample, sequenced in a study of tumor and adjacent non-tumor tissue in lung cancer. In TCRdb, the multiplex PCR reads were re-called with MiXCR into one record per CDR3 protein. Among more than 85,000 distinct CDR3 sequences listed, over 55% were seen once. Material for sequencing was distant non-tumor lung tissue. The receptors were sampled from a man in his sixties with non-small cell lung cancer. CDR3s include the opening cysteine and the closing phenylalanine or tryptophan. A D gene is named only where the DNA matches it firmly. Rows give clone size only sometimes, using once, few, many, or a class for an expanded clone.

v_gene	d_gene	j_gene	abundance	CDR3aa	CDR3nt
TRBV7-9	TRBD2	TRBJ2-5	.	CASSFGLAGQEAQYF	TGTGCCAGCAGCTTCGGACTAGCGGGGCAAGAGGCCCAGTACTTC
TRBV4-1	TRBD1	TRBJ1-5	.	CASSQDLGGNRPQHF	TGCGCCAGCAGCCAAGATCTAGGGGGCAATCGGCCCCAGCATTTT
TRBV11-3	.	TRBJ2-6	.	CGSQQGSGANVLTF	TGTGGCAGCCAACAGGGTTCTGGGGCCAACGTCCTGACTTTC
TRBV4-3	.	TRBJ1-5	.	CASIQTVWPVGNQPQHF	TGCGCCAGCATCCAAACGGTTTGGCCAGTAGGCAATCAGCCCCAGCATTTT
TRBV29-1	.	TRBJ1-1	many	CSVSQDGHPNTEAFF	TGCAGCGTCTCCCAGGACGGCCACCCGAACACTGAAGCTTTCTTT
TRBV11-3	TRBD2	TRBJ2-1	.	CASCLTLAGVTSELFF	TGTGCCAGCTGCTTAACACTAGCGGGAGTCACAAGTGAGCTGTTCTTC
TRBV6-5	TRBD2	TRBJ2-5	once	CAISYSQAGGSQETQYF	TGTGCCATCAGTTACTCACAAGCGGGGGGGTCCCAAGAGACCCAGTACTTC
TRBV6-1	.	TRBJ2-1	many	CASSGKSGSSYNEQFF	TGTGCCAGCAGTGGAAAAAGCGGCAGCTCCTACAATGAGCAGTTCTTC
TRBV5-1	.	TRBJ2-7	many	CASSLHGDYEQYF	TGCGCCAGCAGCTTGCATGGGGATTACGAGCAGTACTTC
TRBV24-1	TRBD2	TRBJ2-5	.	CATSDRGLGGKTRYF	TGTGCCACCAGTGATAGGGGACTAGGGGGAAAGACCCGGTACTTC
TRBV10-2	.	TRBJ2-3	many	CASREPTDAQYF	TGCGCCAGCAGGGAACCCACAGACGCGCAGTATTTT
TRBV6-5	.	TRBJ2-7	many	CASSPPGRTPYEQYF	TGTGCCAGCAGTCCCCCCGGCAGGACCCCCTACGAGCAGTACTTC
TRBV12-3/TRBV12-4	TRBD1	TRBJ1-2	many	CASTQDRGPANYGYTF	TGTGCCAGCACCCAGGACAGGGGGCCAGCTAACTATGGCTACACCTTC
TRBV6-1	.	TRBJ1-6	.	CARSEAAGGARVRSPLPF	TGTGCCAGGAGTGAGGCAGCGGGGGGCGCCAGGGTTCGTTCACCCCTCCCCTTT
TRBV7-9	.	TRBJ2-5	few	CASSLAGGETQYF	TGTGCCAGCAGCTTAGCAGGGGGTGAGACCCAGTACTTC
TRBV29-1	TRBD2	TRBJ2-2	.	CSVRTSGDTGELLF	TGCAGCGTAAGGACTAGCGGGGACACCGGGGAGCTGCTTTTT
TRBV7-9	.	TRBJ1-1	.	CTSNGEKQGNTEAFF	TGTACCAGCAACGGGGAAAAACAGGGGAACACTGAAGCTTTCTTT
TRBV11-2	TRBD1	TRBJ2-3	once	CASSTAGQGVANTQYF	TGTGCCAGCAGCACAGCGGGACAGGGGGTCGCAAATACGCAGTATTTT
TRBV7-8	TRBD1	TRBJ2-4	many	CASSSGTGGVKNIQYF	TGTGCCAGCAGCTCCGGGACAGGGGGTGTCAAAAACATTCAGTACTTC
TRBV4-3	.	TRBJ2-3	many	CASSQGFGGLYRTDTQYF	TGCGCCAGCAGCCAGGGGTTTGGGGGGCTATATCGCACAGATACGCAGTATTTT
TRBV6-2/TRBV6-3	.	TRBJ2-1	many	CASSFTNNEQFF	TGTGCCAGCAGTTTTACTAACAATGAGCAGTTCTTC
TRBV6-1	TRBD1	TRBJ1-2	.	CASSELGTATTRCGHTF	TGTGCCAGCAGTGAACTGGGGACAGCAACCACCCGCTGTGGCCACACCTTC
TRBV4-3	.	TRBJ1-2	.	CTSTQDPPVKGYTF	TGCACCAGCACCCAAGATCCGCCGGTTAAAGGCTACACCTTC
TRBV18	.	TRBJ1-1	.	CASSPPTLGPNFF	TGTGCCAGCTCACCACCGACCCTGGGACCAAATTTCTTT
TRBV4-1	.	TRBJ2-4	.	CTSSQERGGCDIQYF	TGCACCAGCAGCCAAGAACGGGGCGGGTGTGACATTCAGTACTTC
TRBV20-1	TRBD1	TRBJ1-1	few	CSARDNRGRAEAFF	TGCAGTGCTAGAGATAACAGGGGGAGGGCTGAAGCTTTCTTT
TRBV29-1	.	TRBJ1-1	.	CGVDTGNTEAFF	TGCGGCGTTGATACCGGGAACACTGAAGCTTTCTTT
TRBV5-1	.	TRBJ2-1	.	CASSEASRNEQFF	TGCGCCAGCAGCGAGGCTAGTCGCAATGAGCAGTTCTTC
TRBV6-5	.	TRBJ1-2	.	CASSYQGGKYGYKF	TGTGCCAGCAGTTACCAGGGCGGGAAGTATGGCTACAAGTTC
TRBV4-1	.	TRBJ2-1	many	CASSHPSTRISGNEQFF	TGCGCCAGCAGCCATCCCTCGACTCGAATTTCAGGTAATGAGCAGTTCTTC
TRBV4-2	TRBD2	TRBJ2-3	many	CASSQVRALAGGADTQYF	TGTGCCAGCAGCCAGGTCCGGGCCTTAGCGGGAGGGGCAGATACGCAGTATTTT
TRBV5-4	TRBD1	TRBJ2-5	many	CASSFRGTGTQYF	TGTGCCAGCAGCTTTCGGGGGACAGGGACCCAGTACTTC
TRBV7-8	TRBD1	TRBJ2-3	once	CASSLGGTGIDTQYF	TGTGCCAGTAGCTTAGGAGGGACAGGGATAGATACGCAGTATTTT
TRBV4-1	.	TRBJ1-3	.	CTSSQSSEIGNTIYF	TGCACCAGCAGTCAATCCTCAGAGATTGGAAACACCATATATTTT
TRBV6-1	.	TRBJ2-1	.	CASSVHWAYNEQFF	TGTGCCAGTAGTGTCCATTGGGCATACAATGAGCAGTTCTTC
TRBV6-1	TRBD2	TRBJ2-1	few	CVSNLAGLDEEFF	TGTGTCAGCAACCTAGCGGGGCTCGATGAGGAGTTCTTC
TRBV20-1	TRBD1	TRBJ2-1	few	CSTRLTPGQGANEQFF	TGCAGTACTAGACTTACGCCGGGACAGGGGGCCAATGAGCAGTTCTTC
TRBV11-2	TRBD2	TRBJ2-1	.	CARCSPGLARFF	TGTGCCAGATGCTCACCGGGACTAGCGAGATTCTTC
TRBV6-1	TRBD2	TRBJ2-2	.	CASSEAGGRNTGELFF	TGTGCCAGCAGTGAAGCGGGGGGGAGAAACACCGGGGAGCTGTTTTTT
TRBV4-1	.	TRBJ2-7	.	CASSHPSTRISCNEQYF	TGCGCCAGCAGCCATCCCTCGACTCGAATTTCATGTAATGAGCAGTACTTC
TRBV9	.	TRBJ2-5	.	CASSVGSGSSETQYF	TGTGCCAGCAGCGTAGGGTCCGGGAGCAGCGAGACCCAGTACTTC
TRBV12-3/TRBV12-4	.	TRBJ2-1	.	CASTPADFLWYEQFF	TGTGCCAGCACCCCGGCGGACTTCCTTTGGTATGAGCAGTTCTTC
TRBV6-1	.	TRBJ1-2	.	CASRVQGGGYGYTF	TGTGCCAGCAGAGTTCAAGGGGGTGGTTATGGCTACACCTTC
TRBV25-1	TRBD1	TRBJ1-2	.	CASSDLTGAAHGYTF	TGTGCCAGCAGTGATTTAACAGGGGCGGCGCATGGCTACACCTTC
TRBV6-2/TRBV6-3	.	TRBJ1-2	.	CASSYSNGGLYGYTF	TGTGCCAGCAGTTACTCGAACGGAGGCTTGTATGGCTACACCTTC
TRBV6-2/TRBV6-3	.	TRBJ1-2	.	CAGSYPIRPGRPAWYGYTF	TGTGCCGGCAGTTACCCGATCCGGCCAGGTCGGCCGGCCTGGTATGGCTACACCTTC
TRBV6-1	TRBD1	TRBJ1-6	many	CASSEPSTGGTSPLHF	TGTGCCAGCAGTGAACCTTCGACAGGGGGAACTTCACCCCTCCACTTT
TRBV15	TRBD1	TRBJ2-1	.	CATRTYGTAYNEQFF	TGTGCCACCAGGACTTATGGGACAGCCTACAATGAGCAGTTCTTC
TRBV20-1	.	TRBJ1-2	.	CSDRERGRGPVYGYTF	TGCAGTGATAGAGAGAGGGGTAGGGGACCGGTCTATGGCTACACGTTC
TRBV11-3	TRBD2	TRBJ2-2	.	CASSPGLATAGELFF	TGTGCCAGCAGTCCAGGACTAGCGACGGCCGGGGAGCTGTTTTTT
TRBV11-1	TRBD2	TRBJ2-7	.	CASSPGLAWGLSYDQYF	TGTGCCAGCAGCCCCGGACTAGCGTGGGGACTCTCCTACGACCAGTACTTC
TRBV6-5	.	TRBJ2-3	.	CASSSGFGLGTSIDTQYF	TGTGCCAGCAGTTCAGGATTCGGTCTGGGAACTAGCATAGATACGCAGTATTTT
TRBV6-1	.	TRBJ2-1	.	CASHAQDPITEQFF	TGTGCCAGCCACGCCCAGGACCCTATAACTGAACAGTTCTTC
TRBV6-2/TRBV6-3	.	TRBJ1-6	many	CASTPVLRNSPLHF	TGTGCCTCTACCCCAGTGCTTAGGAATTCACCCCTCCACTTT
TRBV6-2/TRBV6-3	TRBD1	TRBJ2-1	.	CASSPGTGWGVNNEEFF	TGTGCCAGCAGCCCCGGGACAGGGTGGGGAGTAAACAATGAGGAGTTCTTC